The T cell receptor (beta chain) under discussion was sequenced for a study of cytomegalovirus exposure and HLA in healthy donors (dated by TCRdb to 2015 to 2018). A note on the overall study: An earlier analysis of approximately 640 of the donors reported 250 to 350 Gb of sequence data and about 100 million unique TCR beta sequences from about 180 million T cells. Approximately 310 gigabases of sequencing data and tens of millions of unique TCR sequences were included in an early release covering several hundred HLA-typed donors. Of the roughly 430 genotyped donors, around 81% fell in the genetic ancestry cluster associated with self-reported Caucasian donors. The aim of the study was to test whether cataloging public T cell receptors could identify signatures of past pathogen exposure. The T cell repertoires of 666 subjects were profiled by immunosequencing and related to cytomegalovirus serostatus. Along with the roughly 610-subject first cohort, a separate validation cohort of roughly 110 different subjects was used. To predict cytomegalovirus infection status, the study combined high-throughput TCR immunosequencing, statistical association of individual TCRs with disease status, and machine learning. In a later analysis, previously published TCR beta repertoires from more than 500 donors were re-analyzed and high-resolution HLA genotyping was added so that TCR occurrence patterns could be studied. Rather than using new phenotypic data, the later analysis identified candidate immune exposures from TCR beta sequences and from how often those sequences occurred across donors. An earlier analysis of several hundred of the donors applied high-throughput TCR beta sequencing to assess whether each TCR beta V gene segment acted as functional or pseudogenic. Alongside the repertoire data, information on donor age, sex, ethnicity and CMV serostatus was compiled. In a later genetic analysis, genome-wide SNP genotypes for 398 of the 666 donors were used, and that subset was treated as a discovery cohort. Every repertoire in the discovery cohort had been generated on one and the same sequencing platform. Class I and class II HLA loci were covered by the typing at four-digit resolution. The number of donors typed differed by locus, with roughly 629-640 for A, B, C, DRB1 and DQB1, more than 500 for DQA1, 600 to 610 for DPA1, and over 400 for DPB1. Roughly 5 DR-DQ haplotypes were handled as single units for association and clustering, since linkage in the cohort was strong. Among about 390 genotyped donors of the cohort, an average of around 240,000 unique TCR beta nucleotide sequences were sequenced per donor, around 20% of them non-productive.

Comment on this clone: This receptor's antigen is unknown. The input lacks base qualities; no much larger clone sits a single base away.

The CDR3 runs 12 amino acids, cysteine and phenylalanine included. The kept DNA is CDR3 alone, 36 bases in frame from the first base. CDR1 GTSNPN and CDR2 SVGIG are derived from the germline V gene (reference sequence). V loses 1 base of germline sequence and J loses 3 bases, and the interval between the two ends is 6 bases. The cohort consisted of 600 or so healthy bone marrow donors. Cohort members were all nominally healthy when sampled, although unrecorded immune exposures were likely present. The donor tested CMV seronegative and was one of the 352 seronegative cohort members. Every donor gave a peripheral blood sample, and the peripheral blood mononuclear cells from that sample were used for TCR beta sequencing. Genomic DNA was extracted from the blood cell samples with the Qiagen DNeasy Blood Extraction Kit. Libraries were built with the immunoSEQ multiplex PCR assay. A mixture of 60 forward primers for TCR Vbeta segments and 13 reverse primers for TCR Jbeta segments was used in the multiplex PCR. Amplification of the CDR3 region of rearranged TCR beta genes was performed with a multiplex PCR assay on genomic DNA. The amplified TCR beta libraries were sequenced on the Illumina HiSeq System as 87-base-pair reads. Turning to the authors' computational methods: A later analysis tallied some 79 million unique TCR beta chains across the 666 repertoires, and approximately 9.9 million of those chains were shared by two or more donors. Raw reads were error-corrected and collapsed into unique sequences with a nearest-neighbor algorithm that merged closely related sequences to remove PCR and sequencing errors. Alignment of CDR3 sequences to IMGT reference sequences was used to assign V, D and J gene segments. For a sequence to be retained, at least a six-nucleotide match to both a V gene segment and a J gene segment was required. A rearrangement was called productive if the CDR3 had no stop codons and remained in frame with V and J, and every other rearrangement was called non-productive. CDR3 was defined according to IMGT convention as the region running from the second conserved V-encoded cysteine to the conserved J-encoded phenylalanine. The earlier analysis of 587 of the donors excluded sequences that lacked an unambiguous match to a single V gene segment. An earlier analysis of around 600 of the donors classified V segments as functional when productive rearrangements were above 56.7% and as segregating when the standard deviation between donors was above 5%. A statistical classification framework was developed to diagnose cytomegalovirus status using the catalog of TCR beta chain sequences. A later analysis assigned V and J genes by comparing TCR nucleotide sequences with IMGT/GENE-DB human TR gene sequences. Using the TCRdist pipeline, a later analysis assigned CDR3 sequences along with most-parsimonious VDJ recombination scenarios. In a later analysis, every TCR beta chain was defined by the combination of its CDR3 amino acid sequence and its V-gene family, and reads without a unique V-gene family were dropped. A later analysis removed 600 or so highly shared, low-generation-probability nucleotide sequences to deal with suspected cross-contamination and a sequencing artifact. A later analysis calculated a clonal expansion index for each public chain from normalized within-repertoire ranks of inferred template counts. In a later analysis, generation probabilities were computed with a VDJ recombination model fitted to out-of-frame rearrangements, and the resulting probabilities were checked against IGoR. In a later analysis, TCR-TCR, TCR-HLA and TCR-CMV co-occurrence was scored with hypergeometric tests, and a repertoire-size bias correction was applied to TCR pairs. False discovery rates were estimated in a later analysis by permuting HLA or CMV assignments 20 times. In a later analysis, co-occurring TCRs were grouped with DBSCAN, and TCRdist sequence similarity was added when clustering was performed within HLA-allele-positive subsets. Repertoires with fewer than 30,000 or more than 120,000 public chains were left out of co-occurrence clustering, as were four to six repertoires with anomalous nucleotide sharing. As stored in TCRdb, this immuneACCESS dataset retains in-frame rearrangements with V and J assigned. A fraction of the clones does not appear; measured against another copy, unresolved V genes explain less than half of the discrepancy, and the remainder lacks a known reason. V, J and clone size were drawn from that table, and D and trimming were deduced from the DNA. The table for this sample lists about 150,000 clones; 70% to 90% of them were counted only once. Less than 2.5% of the sample is held by the ten biggest clonotypes.

What the work shows at the level of the full study, not this receptor alone: The authors suggested that the approach could potentially be extended to other disease states and immunological phenotypes. Because HLA typing was unavailable for some donors at each locus, only the typed subset was used in association tests. The classifier was reported to diagnose cytomegalovirus status with high specificity and sensitivity in both the original and validation cohorts. Sequencing depth was assumed to be roughly uniform across donors in the presence/absence analyses, though that assumption may not hold. A later genetic analysis associated a missense DCLRE1C variant with V-gene and J-gene trimming of TCR beta chains, and an independent cohort replicated the association. A further reported finding was that TCR beta sequences accurately predicted the HLA-A and HLA-B alleles for most subjects in the first cohort. A later genetic analysis reported fewer N-insertions in productive TCRs among donors in an Asian-associated ancestry cluster than the roughly 640-donor mean. In a later analysis, HLA-associated TCR beta chains were found to be more clonally expanded and to have lower generation probabilities than equally common non-associated chains. The earlier analysis of some 540 of the donors excluded approximately 15 rarely observed V segments, including chromosome 9 orphons, because counts were too low. In the study, about 150 TCR beta chains were listed as associated with cytomegalovirus. The cohort was sequenced for TCR beta chains only, and without alpha or paired-chain data the features that could be detected were limited. When HLA alleles, especially DR and DQ, strongly co-occurred, attributing TCR associations to individual alleles was difficult. A later analysis found that TCR association rates varied across HLA loci, with DRB1 alleles showing the most associated TCRs and HLA-C alleles the fewest. Specific HLA alleles were associated with more than 15,000 TCR beta sequences at a false discovery rate of 0.05 in a later analysis. Some IMGT-functional V segments, including TRBV6-2 and TRBV6-3, could not be told apart with the 87-base-pair reads, so those segments were excluded. CMV serostatus was the only immune exposure information available for the cohort. Linkage disequilibrium might explain the correlated functional status among segregating V segments, but an unknown experimental factor could not be excluded. Broadly in line with IMGT annotations, most TCR beta V segments showed up in productive rearrangements about 87% or about 30% of the time in an earlier analysis of several hundred of the donors. In vitro tests confirmed that three of the cytomegalovirus-associated TCR beta chains recognize cytomegalovirus antigens. A group of highly shared sequence variants was considered likely to be a technical artifact of the sequencing pipeline. Most TCR sequences were observed very rarely across donors, whereas some public TCRs were present in many individuals. A later analysis reported that several top co-occurrence clusters appeared linked to parvovirus B19, influenza, CMV and Epstein-Barr virus. In a later analysis, most CMV-associated TCR beta chains were found to appear HLA-restricted, with HLA associations seemingly driven largely by CMV exposure.

The chain couples TRBV30 to TRBJ2-5; confidence is insufficient to name the D gene. This clonotype was obtained from a male donor in good health and CMV-seronegative. Specimen: PBMCs. The CDR3 reads CAWSELKETQYF. The bases are TGTGCCTGGAGTGAACTTAAAGAGACCCAGTACTTC.